The present entry profiles one T cell receptor (beta chain) with its context. The data belong to a study of blood T cell repertoires in COVID-19. Measured with immunoSEQ multiplex PCR; TCRdb has only the in-frame clones, and not every one. The sample has around 130,000 clones, roughly three quarters seen once; the top ten hold more than 15%. The sample was peripheral blood. This TCR was recovered from a man at least 80 years old with acute or convalescent COVID-19.

The CDR3 nucleotides are TGTGCCAGCAGCTTAATTCACAGCCTGGGCACTGAAGCTTTCTTT. This gives the protein CASSLIHSLGTEAFF. The rearrangement uses TRBV7-3 and TRBJ1-1; D is ambiguous. The germline V gene encodes CDR1 SGHTA and CDR2 FQGTGA. CDR3 length equals 15 residues. Trimming removed 1 base at V and 4 bases at J, with 13 bases between.